This TCR beta chain was documented in a study of cytomegalovirus exposure and HLA in healthy donors. The PCR made use of 60 Vbeta and 13 Jbeta primers. Method: immunoSEQ multiplex PCR; TCRdb's copy keeps in-frame clones and lacks some. The sample includes 200,000 to 250,000 clones, roughly 87% seen only once; the top ten take 5.4%. The ends were cut back, 4 bases at V and 0 bases at J, with 15 bases in the middle. CDR1 and CDR2 (germline): SEHNR, FQNEAQ (reference sequence). The CDR3 is 16 amino acids. Concerning this clone: Its specificity is not known.

General observations from the study: A later analysis reportedly identified an Asian-associated ancestry cluster as carrying fewer N-insertions than the approximately 620-donor mean.

The source is a woman in her thirties or forties in good health and CMV-seropositive. The specimen sequenced was PBMCs. The genes are TRBV7-9 and TRBJ1-1; maybe TRBD1 (5 bases). The CDR3 here is CASSSPGVWVNTEAFF. CDR3 in DNA: TGTGCCAGCAGCTCTCCGGGGGTGTGGGTGAACACTGAAGCTTTCTTT.